Listed below are T cell receptor beta chains from one sample, sequenced in a study of T cells in Graves' hyperthyroidism and ophthalmopathy. TCRdb re-called the multiplex PCR reads with MiXCR, one entry per CDR3 protein. The sample consists of more than 300,000 distinct CDR3 sequences, under 20% of them appearing once. The sequenced sample consisted of blood. The receptors were gathered from a man aged 18 to 30 with Graves' ophthalmopathy. CDR3s leave out the opening cysteine and the closing phenylalanine or tryptophan. Size is omitted from some rows. Given values are once, few, many or a class for expanded clones.

clone size	J gene	V gene	CDR3 protein
many	TRBJ1-5	TRBV15	ATSRERGDNQPQH
-	TRBJ2-2	TRBV24-1	ATSDFETSNTGELF
few	TRBJ1-1	TRBV9	ASSLQEGLRTEAF
-	TRBJ1-5	TRBV27	ASSLGVGDWPQH
many	TRBJ1-2	TRBV6-1	ASSAAPGLPIGYT
many	TRBJ1-1	TRBV2	ASSRWDRGFRAF
many	TRBJ1-1	TRBV9	ASSPGQGFAEAF
many	TRBJ1-1	TRBV5-1	ASSLKRMNTEAF
many	TRBJ1-1	TRBV28	ASSPEGGRVNTEAF
few	TRBJ2-1	TRBV12-3/TRBV12-4	ASSWTRGSNEQF
many	TRBJ1-2	TRBV2	ASNPSEYGYT
-	TRBJ1-4	TRBV7-9	ASSFRGTEDEKLF
many	TRBJ1-3	TRBV3-1	ASSQEPGNTIY
-	TRBJ2-1	TRBV9	ASSPRGDIYNEQF
few	TRBJ2-7	TRBV4-1	ASSQVSWSGGQYEQY
many	TRBJ1-5	TRBV11-2	ASSLDRGQPQH
-	TRBJ2-1	TRBV5-1	ASSAGGLAGKEQF
few	TRBJ1-1	TRBV9	ASSLGWGGNTEAF
-	TRBJ1-2	TRBV6-1	ASSPRDRVNYT
-	TRBJ1-2	TRBV9	ASSADPDPYGYT
many	TRBJ1-1	TRBV20-1	SARDPRGKGAF
many	TRBJ1-6	TRBV20-1	SARDLWQNPPGSPLH
few	TRBJ2-5	TRBV6-5	ASSLSQGGTETQY
-	TRBJ1-1	TRBV12-3/TRBV12-4	ASSLRRTGWTEAF
few	TRBJ1-1	TRBV6-1	ASSQGQEAF
few	TRBJ1-1	TRBV7-3	ASRSEARNTEAF
few	TRBJ2-4	TRBV6-2/TRBV6-3	ASNYSAPGAKNIQY
-	TRBJ1-3	TRBV12-3/TRBV12-4	ASSFKGGNTIY
-	TRBJ2-5	TRBV7-9	ASTPPGRTLQETQY
many	TRBJ2-7	TRBV28	ASRTAGGVTSYEQY
many	TRBJ2-7	TRBV20-1	SAQGLAVSYEQY
-	TRBJ1-5	TRBV6-1	ASSEQVAAGSNQPQH
-	TRBJ2-1	TRBV12-3/TRBV12-4	ASSLSGDLEF
many	TRBJ2-5	TRBV24-1	ATSDPPSTGKETQY
few	TRBJ2-7	TRBV10-1	ASREAGGREQY
few	TRBJ1-2	TRBV7-9	ASSLALGTAYGYT
few	TRBJ1-2	TRBV4-1	ASSPFYPDRGNVYGYT
many	TRBJ2-3	TRBV5-1	ASSYTGTATDTQY
-	TRBJ1-4	TRBV7-9	ASRRELNEKLF
many	TRBJ2-1	TRBV10-1	ASSESMDEQF
-	TRBJ1-5	TRBV7-2	ASSDRGLGNQPQH
few	TRBJ2-2	TRBV5-1	ASSVEGGLWGTGELF
many	TRBJ1-1	TRBV11-3	ASSLGGSDTEAF
-	TRBJ2-5	TRBV7-2	ASSFSWDRGLWGETQY
many	TRBJ1-2	TRBV6-2/TRBV6-3	ASSYWRTAAYGYT
few	TRBJ2-2	TRBV10-3	AISESGDNTGELF
many	TRBJ1-2	TRBV2	ASSDPGQLYGYT
many	TRBJ2-7	TRBV6-1	ASSTPGLASQY
few	TRBJ1-2	TRBV5-1	ASSSGRNTMGYT
-	TRBJ2-1	TRBV14	ASSQERVHEQF
-	TRBJ1-4	TRBV3-1	ASSHWTEATNEKLF
-	TRBJ2-4	TRBV6-2/TRBV6-3	ASSYGAGMAKNIQY
many	TRBJ1-2	TRBV3-1	ASSQDYGSWGYT
few	TRBJ1-3	TRBV28	ASSFFGRANSGNTIY
-	TRBJ1-1	TRBV6-1	ASSKPLGGLNTEAF